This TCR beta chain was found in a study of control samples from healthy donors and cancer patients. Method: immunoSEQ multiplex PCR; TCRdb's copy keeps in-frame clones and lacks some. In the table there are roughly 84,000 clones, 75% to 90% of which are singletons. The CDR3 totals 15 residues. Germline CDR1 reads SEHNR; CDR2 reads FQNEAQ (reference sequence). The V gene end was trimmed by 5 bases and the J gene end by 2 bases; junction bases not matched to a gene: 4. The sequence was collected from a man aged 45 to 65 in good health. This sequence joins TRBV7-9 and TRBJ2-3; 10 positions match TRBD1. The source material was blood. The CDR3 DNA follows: TGTGCCAGCAGCGCGGGACAGGGGAACACAGATACGCAGTATTTT. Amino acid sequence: CASSAGQGNTDTQYF.